The entry below describes one TCR beta chain. The antigen remains undetermined. The patients chosen for sequencing had shown expansion of CD8+CD57+ cells (detected by flow cytometry). These data belong to a study of CD8+CD57+ T cells in acquired aplastic anemia. Genomic DNA, serving as template, underwent TCR beta VDJ and CDR3 profiling. TCRdb re-analysed the reads in MiXCR, keeping a single row per CDR3 protein. The sample holds under 250,000 distinct CDR3 sequences, around 46% seen once. Overall study findings and caveats: Patients and controls turned out to have 25 to 30 CD8+ CDR3 sequences in common.

The CDR3 runs 14 residues. CDR1 MDHEN and CDR2 SYDVKM come from the germline V gene. V was trimmed by 6 bases and J by 0 bases, leaving 12 bases between them. Sample: sorted CD4+, CD8+, or CD8+CD57+ T cells (not recorded which) from PBMCs. The origin of this receptor is a human donor with aplastic anemia. This chain uses TRBV28 with TRBJ2-7; no definite D call. In DNA, the CDR3 is TGTGCCAGCAGCCCCCTGGTGGGCTCCTACGAGCAGTACTTC. This translates into CASSPLVGSYEQYF.